The 17 T cell receptor beta chains given below trace back to one sample, sequenced in a study of vaccination and CD4 T cells after COVID-19. Treatment reported: approximately nine-day PBMC culture with coronavirus spike peptide pools or control peptides (ViraFEST assay). These TCRs are of unknown antigen specificity. The Oncomine TCR Beta short-read assay was applied to DNA of cultured CD4+ T cells. TCRdb used MiXCR to reprocess the PCR reads, holding one entry per CDR3 protein. Seen here are approximately 11,000 distinct CDR3 sequences, about 40% observed once, and the top ten hold roughly 6.9%. Sequenced sample: CD4+ T cells from blood, cultured in vitro. The receptor source for this set is a human donor who had recovered from COVID-19.

This sequence joins TRBV19 and TRBJ1-5; D unclear. This CDR3 has 15 amino acids. The V end lost 6 bases, the J end lost 9 bases, and 21 bases lay between the germline ends. Germline lookup yields CDR1 LNHDA and CDR2 SQIVND (reference sequence). The DNA for the CDR3 is TGTGCCAGTAGGGAGACCGACCAGGTACCTGGGCCCCAGCATTTT. This encodes CASRETDQVPGPQHF.

This clonotype showed up just a few times. The chain uses TRBV20-1 and TRBJ2-1, with TRBD2 identical over 9 bases. Losses at the gene ends were 6 bases for V and 7 bases for J; bases not matched to a gene: 10. Germline V gene sequence: CDR1 DFQATT, CDR2 SNEGSKA (reference sequence). The CDR3 loop spans 14 amino acids. The CDR3 DNA follows: TGCAGTGCCATTGCGGCGGGAGGGAGGAATGAGCAGTTCTTC. Its protein product is CSAIAAGGRNEQFF.

CDR3 region: CASSSEQGRHGYTF. The CDR3 bases are TGTGCCAGCAGCTCAGAACAGGGTCGCCATGGCTACACCTTC. The chain has TRBV7-9 and TRBJ1-2; D is perhaps TRBD1 (6 bases). The V and J ends lost 4 bases and 6 bases respectively, with 15 bases between them. Germline V CDR1 and CDR2: SEHNR, FQNEAQ (reference sequence). CDR3 size: 14 residues.

The chain employs TRBV5-8 and TRBJ1-5; D ambiguous. The CDR3 sequence is 11 residues long. Germline assignment: CDR1 SGHTS and CDR2 YDEGEE. Between the trimmed V and J ends, which lost 5 bases and 3 bases, there was a span of 3 bases. In nucleotides, the CDR3 is TGTGCCAGCAGTTTCAATCAGCCCCAGCATTTT. This sequence encodes CASSFNQPQHF.

The chain carries TRBV9 and TRBJ2-5; no reliable D call. The CDR3 spans 14 residues. V lost 0 bases and J 1 base, leaving 7 bases between the germline ends. Germline assignment: CDR1 SGDLS and CDR2 YYNGEE. This chain's CDR3 is CASSVGVTQETQYF. The CDR3, as DNA: TGTGCCAGCAGCGTAGGAGTGACCCAAGAGACCCAGTACTTC.

The gene calls are TRBV24-1 and TRBJ2-7; possible D gene TRBD1, 7 bases. The germline CDR1 and CDR2 sequences are KGHDR and SFDVKD. There are 15 residues in the CDR3. Between the trimmed V and J ends, which lost 7 bases and 3 bases, there was a span of 18 bases. In DNA, the CDR3 is TGTGCCACCAGCGACGGGGGACAGAACTTCTACGAGCAGTACTTC. The encoded protein is CATSDGGQNFYEQYF.

The rearrangement links TRBV7-2 to TRBJ1-3; possibly TRBD1 for D (6 bases). Germline V lookup: CDR1 SGHTA, CDR2 FQGNSA. Trimming cost V 7 bases and J 0 bases, with 16 bases left between them. The CDR3 runs 16 residues. In nucleotides, the CDR3 is TGTGCCAGCACCCTGGGGACATCGGGCTCTGGAAACACCATATATTTT. Amino acids: CASTLGTSGSGNTIYF.

The V gene is TRBV9, the J gene TRBJ1-2; D is unclear. CDR1 and CDR2 from the germline V gene are SGDLS and YYNGEE. This CDR3 spans 13 amino acids. V lost 4 bases to trimming and J lost 4 bases, with 11 bases between them. The CDR3: CASSLDRLYGYTF. For the CDR3, the DNA is TGTGCCAGCAGCCTAGACCGACTCTATGGCTACACCTTC.

The V and J genes are TRBV4-1 and TRBJ2-5; 8 bases are shared with TRBD1. The J segment lost 1 base and the V segment lost 3 bases, leaving 4 bases of the junction unmatched. Per the germline V gene, CDR1 is MGHRA and CDR2 is YSYEKL. The CDR3 has 15 amino acids. The CDR3 is CASSQGTGLQETQYF. CDR3 DNA: TGCGCCAGCAGCCAGGGGACAGGCCTCCAAGAGACCCAGTACTTC.

V is TRBV2 and J is TRBJ2-7; D call uncertain. Between the trimmed V and J ends, which lost 3 bases and 4 bases, there was a span of 4 bases. CDR1 is SNHLY and CDR2 is FYNNEI in the germline V gene. The CDR3 extends over 11 amino acids. CDR3 in amino acids: CASSDRYEQYF. The CDR3 DNA is TGTGCCAGCAGTGATCGGTACGAGCAGTACTTC.

V usage is TRBV6-2 or TRBV6-3 and J usage is TRBJ1-3, with a weak D call TRBD1 (6 bases). The germline V and J ends were trimmed by 6 bases and 2 bases, with 8 bases remaining between them. This CDR3 has 13 amino acids. The germline CDR1 and CDR2 sequences are MNHEY and SVGEGT. The CDR3 loop reads CASRTGTGNTIYF. In nucleotides, the CDR3 is TGTGCCAGCAGAACAGGGACTGGAAACACCATATATTTT.

The chain links TRBV27 to TRBJ2-5, with D possibly being TRBD1 or TRBD2 (5 bases each). This CDR3 spans 13 amino acids. Looked up from germline, CDR1 is MNHEY and CDR2 is SMNVEV (reference sequence). The V and J ends lost 4 bases and 5 bases respectively, with 11 bases between them. The CDR3 DNA reads as TGTGCCAGCAGTTCTCATTGGGGGGAGACCCAGTACTTC. Its translation: CASSSHWGETQYF.

This clonotype was detected only a few times. This chain connects TRBV6-5 to TRBJ2-7; tentative D call: TRBD1 (6 bases). The length of the CDR3 is 17 residues. Germline assignment: CDR1 MNHEY and CDR2 SVGAGI. The germline V and J ends were trimmed by 0 bases and 0 bases, with 15 bases remaining between them. The CDR3 sequence is CASSYSHTQGNSYEQYF. The CDR3 DNA sequence: TGTGCCAGCAGTTACTCTCACACCCAGGGGAACTCCTACGAGCAGTACTTC.

This chain links TRBV15 with TRBJ2-7; D may be TRBD1 (6 bases). The V and J ends lost 0 bases and 4 bases respectively, with 10 bases between them. This CDR3 has 14 residues. Germline V lookup: CDR1 LNHNV, CDR2 YYDKDF (reference sequence). CDR3 residues: CATSRDDRMYEQYF. CDR3 coding DNA: TGTGCCACCAGCAGAGATGACAGGATGTACGAGCAGTACTTC. Drawing the rest from reference TRBV15 and TRBJ2-7, the complete variable domain is DAMVIQNPRYQVTQFGKPVTLSCSQTLNHNVMYWYQQKSSQAPKLLFHYYDKDFNNEADTPDNFQSRRPNTSFCFLDIRSPGLGDTAMYLCATSRDDRMYEQYFGPGTRLTVT.

The V gene is TRBV24-1, the J gene TRBJ1-2; the match to TRBD1 covers 9 bases. Germline values: CDR1 KGHDR, CDR2 SFDVKD. V lost 10 bases and J lost 8; bases outside the gene matches: 10. The CDR3 extends over 13 amino acids. The CDR3 DNA follows: TGTGCCACATGGGACAGGGAAATCCGAGGCTACACCTTC. Translated: CATWDREIRGYTF.

The chain combines TRBV20-1 with TRBJ2-5; 8 bases are a match to TRBD2. The J segment lost 4 bases and the V segment lost 5 bases, leaving 6 bases of the junction unmatched. From germline, CDR1 is DFQATT and CDR2 SNEGSKA (reference sequence). This CDR3 spans 13 amino acids. The CDR3 sequence: CSAWRGALETQYF. The CDR3 region has the DNA TGCAGTGCTTGGCGGGGGGCCTTAGAGACCCAGTACTTC.

CDR3 in DNA: TGTGCCAGCAGTGACTCACTGACTTCACCCCTCCACTTT. Translated, it gives CASSDSLTSPLHF. J is TRBJ1-6 and V is TRBV6-4, with D unclear. CDR1 is MRHNA, CDR2 SNTAGT, per germline. This CDR3 has 13 amino acids. Trimming shortened V by 0 bases and J by 9 bases, and 6 bases separated the two germline ends.